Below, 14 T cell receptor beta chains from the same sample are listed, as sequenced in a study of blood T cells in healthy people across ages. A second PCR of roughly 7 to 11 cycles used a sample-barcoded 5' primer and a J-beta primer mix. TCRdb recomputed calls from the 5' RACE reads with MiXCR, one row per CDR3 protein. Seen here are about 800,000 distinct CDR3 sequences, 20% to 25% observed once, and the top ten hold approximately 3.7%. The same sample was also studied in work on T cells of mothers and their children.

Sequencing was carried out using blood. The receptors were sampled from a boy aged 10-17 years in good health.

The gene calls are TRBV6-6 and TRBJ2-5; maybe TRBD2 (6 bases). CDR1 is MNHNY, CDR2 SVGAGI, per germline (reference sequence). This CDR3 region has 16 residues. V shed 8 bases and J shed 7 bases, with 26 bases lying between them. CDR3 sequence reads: CASHSPTSPSAGTQYF. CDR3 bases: TGTGCCAGCCATTCGCCTACTAGCCCCTCTGCAGGGACCCAGTACTTC.

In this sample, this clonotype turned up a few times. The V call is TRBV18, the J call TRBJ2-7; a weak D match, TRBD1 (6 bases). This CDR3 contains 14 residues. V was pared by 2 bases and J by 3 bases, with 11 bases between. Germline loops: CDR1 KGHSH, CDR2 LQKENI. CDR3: CASSPGDTNYEQYF. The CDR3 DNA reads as TGTGCCAGCTCACCAGGGGACACCAACTACGAGCAGTACTTC.

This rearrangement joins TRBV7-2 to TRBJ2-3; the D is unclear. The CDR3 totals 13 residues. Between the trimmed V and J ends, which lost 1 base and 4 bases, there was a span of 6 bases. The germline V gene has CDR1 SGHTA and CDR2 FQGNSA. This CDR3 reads CASSLVRADTQYF. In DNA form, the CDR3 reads TGTGCCAGCAGCTTAGTAAGGGCAGATACGCAGTATTTT. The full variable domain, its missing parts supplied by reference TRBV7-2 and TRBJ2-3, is GAGVSQSPSNKVTEKGKDVELRCDPISGHTALYWYRQSLGQGLEFLIYFQGNSAPDKSGLPSDRFSAERTGGSVSTLTIQRTQQEDSAVYLCASSLVRADTQYFGPGTRLTVL.

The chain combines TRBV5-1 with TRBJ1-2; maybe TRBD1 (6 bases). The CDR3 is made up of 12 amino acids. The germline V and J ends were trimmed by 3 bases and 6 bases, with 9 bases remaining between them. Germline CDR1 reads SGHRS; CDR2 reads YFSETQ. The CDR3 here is CASSSNRDGYTF. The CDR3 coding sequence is TGCGCCAGCAGCTCTAACAGGGATGGCTACACCTTC.

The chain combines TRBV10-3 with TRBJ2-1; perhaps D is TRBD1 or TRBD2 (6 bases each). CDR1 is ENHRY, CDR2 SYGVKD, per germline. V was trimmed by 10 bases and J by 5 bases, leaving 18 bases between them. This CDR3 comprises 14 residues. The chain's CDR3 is CATRRDTLDNEQFF. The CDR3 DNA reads TGTGCCACTAGGAGGGACACTTTAGACAATGAGCAGTTCTTC.

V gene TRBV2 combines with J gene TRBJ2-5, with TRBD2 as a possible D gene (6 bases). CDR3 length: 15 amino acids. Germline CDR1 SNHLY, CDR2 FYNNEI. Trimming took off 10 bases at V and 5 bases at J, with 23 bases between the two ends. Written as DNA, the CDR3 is TGTGCCAAAGCGTGGATAGCGGAGGTGTGGGAGACCCAGTACTTC. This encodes CAKAWIAEVWETQYF.

The CDR3: CASSPGKGEQFF. The CDR3 region has the DNA TGTGCCAGCAGCCCAGGAAAGGGAGAGCAGTTCTTC. The V call is TRBV3-1, the J call TRBJ2-1; D is uncertain. Germline V CDR1 and CDR2: LGHDT, YNNKEL (reference sequence). Trimming shortened V by 4 bases and J by 10 bases, and 11 bases separated the two germline ends. The CDR3 is 12 amino acids.

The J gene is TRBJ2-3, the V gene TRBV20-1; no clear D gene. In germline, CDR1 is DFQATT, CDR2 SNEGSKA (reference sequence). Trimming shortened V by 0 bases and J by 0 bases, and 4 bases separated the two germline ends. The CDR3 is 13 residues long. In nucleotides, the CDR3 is TGCAGTGCTAGAGAATCTAGCACAGATACGCAGTATTTT. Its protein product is CSARESSTDTQYF.

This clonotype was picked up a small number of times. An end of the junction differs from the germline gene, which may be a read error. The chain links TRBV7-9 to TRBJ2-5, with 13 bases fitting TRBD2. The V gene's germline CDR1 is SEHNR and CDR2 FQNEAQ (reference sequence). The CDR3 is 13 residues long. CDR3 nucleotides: TGTGCCAGCAGCTTGGCTGGGACTAGCGGGGCCTTCTTC. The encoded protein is CASSLAGTSGAFF.

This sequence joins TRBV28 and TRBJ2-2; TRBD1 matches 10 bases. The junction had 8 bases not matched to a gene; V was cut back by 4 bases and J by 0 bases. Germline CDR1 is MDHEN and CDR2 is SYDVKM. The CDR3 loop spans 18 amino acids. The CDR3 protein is CASSYWTGGAANTGELFF. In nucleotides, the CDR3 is TGTGCCAGCAGTTACTGGACAGGGGGAGCGGCGAACACCGGGGAGCTGTTTTTT.

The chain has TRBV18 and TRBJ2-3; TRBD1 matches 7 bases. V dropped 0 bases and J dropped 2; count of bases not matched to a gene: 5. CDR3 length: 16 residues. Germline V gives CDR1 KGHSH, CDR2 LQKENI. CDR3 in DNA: TGTGCCAGCTCACCACCTGGGACAGCGAACACAGATACGCAGTATTTT. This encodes CASSPPGTANTDTQYF. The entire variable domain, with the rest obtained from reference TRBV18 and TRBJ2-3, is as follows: NAGVMQNPRHLVRRRGQEARLRCSPMKGHSHVYWYRQLPEEGLKFMVYLQKENIIDESGMPKERFSAEFPKEGPSILRIQQVVRGDSAAYFCASSPPGTANTDTQYFGPGTRLTVL.

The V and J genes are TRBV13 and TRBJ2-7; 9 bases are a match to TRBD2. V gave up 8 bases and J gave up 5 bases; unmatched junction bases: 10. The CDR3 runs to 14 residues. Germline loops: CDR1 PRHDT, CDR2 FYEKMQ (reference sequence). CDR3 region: CASRPQLAGHEQYF. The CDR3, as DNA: TGTGCCAGCCGACCGCAACTAGCGGGCCACGAGCAGTACTTC.

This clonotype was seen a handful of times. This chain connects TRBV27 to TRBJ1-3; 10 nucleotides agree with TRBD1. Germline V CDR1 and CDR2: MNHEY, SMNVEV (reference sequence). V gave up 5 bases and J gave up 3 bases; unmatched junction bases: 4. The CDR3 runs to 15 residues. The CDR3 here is CASSPWTGGGNTIYF. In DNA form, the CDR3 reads TGTGCCAGCAGTCCTTGGACAGGGGGTGGAAACACCATATATTTT.

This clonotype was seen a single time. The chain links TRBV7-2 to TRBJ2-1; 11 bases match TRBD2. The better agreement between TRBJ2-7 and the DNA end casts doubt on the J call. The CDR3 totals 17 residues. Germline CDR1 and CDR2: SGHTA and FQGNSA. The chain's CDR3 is CASSLGAGTSGYYEQYF. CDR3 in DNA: TGTGCCAGCAGCTTAGGGGCCGGGACTAGCGGTTACTACGAGCAGTACTTC.